One and the same sample provided the 7 T cell receptor beta chains below, sequenced in a study of blood T cell repertoires in COVID-19. Assay used: immunoSEQ multiplex PCR; TCRdb lists only in-frame clones, some missing. The table has about 260,000 clones, about 90% seen once. Sequenced material: peripheral blood. The source is a young woman with COVID-19, enrolled during active disease.

This clone was recorded only once. The chain couples TRBV3-1 (or the pseudogene TRBV3-2) to TRBJ1-4; D ambiguous. This CDR3 is 15 amino acids long. Trimming cost V 0 bases and J 0 bases, with 5 bases left between them. Germline loops: CDR1 LGHDT, CDR2 YNNKEL (reference sequence). The CDR3 DNA is TGTGCCAGCAGCCAAGAGCTATCAACTAATGAAAAACTGTTTTTT. It encodes CASSQELSTNEKLFF.

The V call is TRBV11-3, the J call TRBJ2-7; 8 bases fit TRBD2. V shed 5 bases and J 2 bases; nucleotides not matched to a gene: 8. This CDR3 spans 15 amino acids. Germline V gene lookup returns CDR1 SGHNT and CDR2 YENEEA. DNA of the CDR3: TGTGCCAGCAGCGCCAGAGCGGGGGCCACCTACGAGCAGTACTTC. The encoded protein is CASSARAGATYEQYF. Combining the CDR3 with reference TRBV11-3 and TRBJ2-7 gives the whole variable domain EAGVVQSPRYKIIEKKQPVAFWCNPISGHNTLYWYLQNLGQGPELLIRYENEEAVDDSQLPKDRFSAERLKGVDSTLKIQPAELGDSAVYLCASSARAGATYEQYFGPGTRLTVT.

V and J are TRBV29-1 and TRBJ1-1, with 8 bases that match TRBD1. V shed 6 bases, J shed 4 bases, and the junction held 10 bases outside the gene matches. Germline loops: CDR1 SQVTM, CDR2 ANQGSEA. The CDR3 runs 14 residues. CDR3 in DNA: TGCAGCGTCAGGACAGGGAGAGGGCTCACTGAAGCTTTCTTT. Its translation is CSVRTGRGLTEAFF.

This chain connects TRBV28 to TRBJ2-2; TRBD1 matches 10 bases. Unmatched junction bases numbered 13, after V lost 6 bases and J lost 3 bases. CDR3 length: 18 residues. CDR1 MDHEN and CDR2 SYDVKM come from the germline V gene. Here the CDR3 reads CASSRDRGGWYDTGELFF. DNA for the CDR3: TGTGCCAGCAGCCGGGACAGGGGTGGGTGGTACGACACCGGGGAGCTGTTTTTT.

The J gene is TRBJ2-7, the V gene TRBV7-2; 9 bases line up with TRBD2. This CDR3 spans 15 amino acids. The germline gives CDR1 SGHTA, CDR2 FQGNSA. Losses at the gene ends were 4 bases for V and 2 bases for J; bases not matched to a gene: 6. CDR3 sequence: CASSYLSGSPYEQYF. DNA for the CDR3: TGTGCCAGCAGCTATCTTAGCGGGAGCCCCTACGAGCAGTACTTC.

The V and J genes are TRBV7-3 and TRBJ2-7; TRBD1 matches at 8 bases. V gave up 2 bases and J gave up 2 bases; unmatched junction bases: 5. The CDR3 length is 15 residues. In germline, CDR1 is SGHTA, CDR2 FQGTGA. CDR3 in amino acids: CASSLSGTGPYEQYF. Written as DNA, the CDR3 is TGTGCCAGCAGCTTATCCGGGACAGGTCCCTACGAGCAGTACTTC.

The J gene is TRBJ2-2, the V gene TRBV28; D perhaps matches TRBD1 (6 bases). Per the germline V gene, CDR1 is MDHEN and CDR2 is SYDVKM. The CDR3 is 16 residues long. V lost 3 bases and J lost 5, with 16 bases in between. CDR3 protein: CASSFSDRKGTGELFF. CDR3 bases: TGTGCCAGCAGTTTCAGCGACAGGAAGGGAACCGGGGAGCTGTTTTTT.